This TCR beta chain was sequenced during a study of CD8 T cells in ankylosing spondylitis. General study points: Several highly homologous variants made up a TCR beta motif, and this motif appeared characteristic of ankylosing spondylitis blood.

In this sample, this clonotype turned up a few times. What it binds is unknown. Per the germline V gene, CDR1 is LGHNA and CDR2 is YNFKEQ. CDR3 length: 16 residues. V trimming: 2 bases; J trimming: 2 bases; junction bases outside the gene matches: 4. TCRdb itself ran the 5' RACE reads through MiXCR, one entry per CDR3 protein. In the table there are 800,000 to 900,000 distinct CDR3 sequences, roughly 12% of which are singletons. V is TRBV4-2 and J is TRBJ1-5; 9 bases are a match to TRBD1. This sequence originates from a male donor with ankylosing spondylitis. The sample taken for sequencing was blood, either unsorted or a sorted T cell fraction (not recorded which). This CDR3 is CASSQSGTGRNQPQHF. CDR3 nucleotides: TGTGCCAGCAGCCAATCCGGGACAGGGCGCAATCAGCCCCAGCATTTT.